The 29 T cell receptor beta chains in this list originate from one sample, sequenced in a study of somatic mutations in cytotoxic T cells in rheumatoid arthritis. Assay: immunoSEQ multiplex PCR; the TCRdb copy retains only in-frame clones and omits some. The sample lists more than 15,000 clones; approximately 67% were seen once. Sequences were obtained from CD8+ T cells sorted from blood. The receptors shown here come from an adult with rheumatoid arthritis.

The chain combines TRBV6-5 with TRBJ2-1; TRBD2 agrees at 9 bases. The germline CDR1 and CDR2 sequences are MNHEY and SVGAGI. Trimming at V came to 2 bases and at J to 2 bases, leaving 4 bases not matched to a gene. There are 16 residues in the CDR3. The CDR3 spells CASSYGGGAPYNEQFF. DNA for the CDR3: TGTGCCAGCAGTTACGGCGGGGGGGCCCCCTACAATGAGCAGTTCTTC.

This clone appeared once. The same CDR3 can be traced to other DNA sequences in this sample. CDR3 in amino acids: CASIYREAEAFF. CDR3 coding DNA: TGCGCCAGCATCTACAGGGAGGCTGAAGCTTTCTTT. The V call is TRBV10-1, the J call TRBJ1-1; D possibly corresponds to TRBD1 (6 bases). V was trimmed by 7 bases and J by 6 bases, leaving 12 bases between them. Germline V gene data show CDR1 as WNHNN and CDR2 as SYGVQD (reference sequence). The CDR3 extends over 12 amino acids.

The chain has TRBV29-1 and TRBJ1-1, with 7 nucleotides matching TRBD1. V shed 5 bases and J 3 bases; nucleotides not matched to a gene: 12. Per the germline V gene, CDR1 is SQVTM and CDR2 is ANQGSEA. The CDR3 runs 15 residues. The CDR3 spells CSVTGTEYGDTEAFF. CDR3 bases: TGCAGCGTTACCGGGACAGAGTACGGAGACACTGAAGCTTTCTTT.

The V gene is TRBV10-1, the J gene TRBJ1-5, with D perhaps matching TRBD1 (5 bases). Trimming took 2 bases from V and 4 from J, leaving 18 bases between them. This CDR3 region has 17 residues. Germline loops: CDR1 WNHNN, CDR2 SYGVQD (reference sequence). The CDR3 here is CASSEHSHGEGNQPQHF. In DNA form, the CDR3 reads TGCGCCAGCAGTGAGCACAGCCACGGGGAGGGGAATCAGCCCCAGCATTTT.

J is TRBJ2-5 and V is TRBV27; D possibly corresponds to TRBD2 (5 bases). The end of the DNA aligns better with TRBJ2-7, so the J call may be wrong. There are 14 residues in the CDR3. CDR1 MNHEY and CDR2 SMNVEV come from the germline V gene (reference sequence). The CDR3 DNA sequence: TGTGCCAGCAGTTTACAGCCGACGGGGTACGAGCAGTACTTC. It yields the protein CASSLQPTGYEQYF.

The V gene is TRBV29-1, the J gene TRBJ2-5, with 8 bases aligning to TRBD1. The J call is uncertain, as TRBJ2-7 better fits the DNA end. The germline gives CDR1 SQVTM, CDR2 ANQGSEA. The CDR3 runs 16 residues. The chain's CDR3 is CSVEFRGQGAPYEQYF. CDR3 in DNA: TGCAGCGTTGAGTTCCGGGGGCAGGGGGCCCCCTACGAGCAGTACTTC.

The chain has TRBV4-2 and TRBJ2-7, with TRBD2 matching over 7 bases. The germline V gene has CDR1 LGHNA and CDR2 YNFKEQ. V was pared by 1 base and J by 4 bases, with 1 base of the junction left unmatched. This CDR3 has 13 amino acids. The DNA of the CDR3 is TGTGCCAGCAGCCAAGGGGGGGGGTACGAGCAGTACTTC. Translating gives CASSQGGGYEQYF.

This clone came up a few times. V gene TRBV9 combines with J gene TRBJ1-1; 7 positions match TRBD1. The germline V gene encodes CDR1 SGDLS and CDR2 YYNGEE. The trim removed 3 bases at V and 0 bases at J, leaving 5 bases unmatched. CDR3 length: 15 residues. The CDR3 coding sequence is TGTGCCAGCAGCGCCGCTACAGGGGTGAACACTGAAGCTTTCTTT. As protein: CASSAATGVNTEAFF.

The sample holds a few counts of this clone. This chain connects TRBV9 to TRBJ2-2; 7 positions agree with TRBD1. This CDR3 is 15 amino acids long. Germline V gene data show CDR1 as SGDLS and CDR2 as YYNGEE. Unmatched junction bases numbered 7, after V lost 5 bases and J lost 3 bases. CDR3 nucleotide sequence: TGTGCCAGCAGAGGCACAGGGGTGGACACCGGGGAGCTGTTTTTT. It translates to CASRGTGVDTGELFF.

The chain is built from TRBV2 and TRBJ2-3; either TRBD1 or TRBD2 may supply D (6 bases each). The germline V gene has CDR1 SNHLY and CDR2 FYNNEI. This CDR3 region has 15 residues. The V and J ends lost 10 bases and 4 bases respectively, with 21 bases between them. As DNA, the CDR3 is TGTGCCATTACCCGGGACACAGGGACTCCAGATACGCAGTATTTT. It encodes CAITRDTGTPDTQYF.

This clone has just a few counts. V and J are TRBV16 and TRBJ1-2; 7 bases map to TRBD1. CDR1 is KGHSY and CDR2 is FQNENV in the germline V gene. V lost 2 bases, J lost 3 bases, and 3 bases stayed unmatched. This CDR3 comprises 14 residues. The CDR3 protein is CASSQTGTDYGYTF. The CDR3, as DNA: TGTGCCAGCAGCCAAACGGGGACAGACTATGGCTACACCTTC.

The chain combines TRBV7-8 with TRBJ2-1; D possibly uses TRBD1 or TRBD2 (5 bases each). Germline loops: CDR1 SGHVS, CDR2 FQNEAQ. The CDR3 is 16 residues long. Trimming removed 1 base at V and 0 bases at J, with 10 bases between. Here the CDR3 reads CASSLGGVSSYNEQFF. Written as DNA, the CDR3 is TGTGCCAGCAGCTTAGGAGGGGTAAGCTCCTACAATGAGCAGTTCTTC.

This CDR3 is CASSGGGGGYGYTF. The CDR3, as DNA: TGTGCCAGCAGTGGGGGCGGGGGAGGGTATGGCTACACCTTC. J is TRBJ1-2 and V is TRBV2, with D possibly matching TRBD1 (5 bases). The CDR3 extends over 14 amino acids. Germline CDR1 is SNHLY and CDR2 is FYNNEI. V lost 4 bases and J 5 bases, leaving 14 bases between the germline ends.

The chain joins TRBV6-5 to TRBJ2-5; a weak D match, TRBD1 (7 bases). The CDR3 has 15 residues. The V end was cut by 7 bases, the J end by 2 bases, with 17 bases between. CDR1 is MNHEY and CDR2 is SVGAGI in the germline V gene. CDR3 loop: CASTIGGGPQETQYF. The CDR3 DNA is TGTGCCAGCACCATTGGAGGGGGCCCTCAAGAGACCCAGTACTTC.

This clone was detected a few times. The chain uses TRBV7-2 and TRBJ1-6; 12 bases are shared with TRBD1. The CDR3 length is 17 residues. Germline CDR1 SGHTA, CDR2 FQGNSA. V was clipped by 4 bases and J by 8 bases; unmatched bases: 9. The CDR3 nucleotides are TGTGCCAGCAGCTCGCCCGGGACAGGGGGCCGGGATTCACCCCTCCACTTT. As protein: CASSSPGTGGRDSPLHF.

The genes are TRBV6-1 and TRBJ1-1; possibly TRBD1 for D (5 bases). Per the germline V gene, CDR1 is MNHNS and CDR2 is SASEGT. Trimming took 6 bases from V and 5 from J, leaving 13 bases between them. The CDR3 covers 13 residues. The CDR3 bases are TGTGCCAGCAGAGTAGGGGAATGGACTGAAGCTTTCTTT. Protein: CASRVGEWTEAFF.

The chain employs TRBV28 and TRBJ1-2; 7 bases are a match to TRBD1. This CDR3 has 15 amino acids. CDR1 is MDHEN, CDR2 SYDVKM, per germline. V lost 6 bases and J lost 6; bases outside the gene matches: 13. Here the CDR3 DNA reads TGTGCCAGCAGCTTGTTTATTAAGGGGGCAGATGGCTACACCTTC. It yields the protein CASSLFIKGADGYTF.

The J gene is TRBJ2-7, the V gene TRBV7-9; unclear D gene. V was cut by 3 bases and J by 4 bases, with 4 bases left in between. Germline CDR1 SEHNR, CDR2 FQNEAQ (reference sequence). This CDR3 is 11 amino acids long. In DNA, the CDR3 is TGTGCCAGCAGCTTTCTGTACGAGCAGTACTTC. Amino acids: CASSFLYEQYF.

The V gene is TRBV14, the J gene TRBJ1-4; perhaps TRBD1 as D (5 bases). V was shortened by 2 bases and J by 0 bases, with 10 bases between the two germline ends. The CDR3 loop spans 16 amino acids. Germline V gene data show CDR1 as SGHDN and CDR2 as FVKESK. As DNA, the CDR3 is TGTGCCAGCAGCCAATTGGGGGAGACAACTAATGAAAAACTGTTTTTT. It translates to CASSQLGETTNEKLFF. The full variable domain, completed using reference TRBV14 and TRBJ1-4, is EAGVTQFPSHSVIEKGQTVTLRCDPISGHDNLYWYRRVMGKEIKFLLHFVKESKQDESGMPNNRFLAERTGGTYSTLKVQPAELEDSGVYFCASSQLGETTNEKLFFGSGTQLSVL.

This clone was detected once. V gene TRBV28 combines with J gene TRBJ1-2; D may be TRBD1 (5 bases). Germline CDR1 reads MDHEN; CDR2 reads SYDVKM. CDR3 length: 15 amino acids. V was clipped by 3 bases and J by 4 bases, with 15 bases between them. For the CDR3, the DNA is TGTGCCAGCAGTTTCCCCAGGGAGATTTTCTATGGCTACACCTTC. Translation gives CASSFPREIFYGYTF.

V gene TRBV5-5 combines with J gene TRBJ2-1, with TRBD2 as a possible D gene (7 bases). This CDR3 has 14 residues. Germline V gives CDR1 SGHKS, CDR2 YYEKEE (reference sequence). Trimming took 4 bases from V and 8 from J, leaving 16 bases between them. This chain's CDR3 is CASSAGAWKDEQFF. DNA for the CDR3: TGTGCCAGCAGCGCGGGGGCCTGGAAGGATGAGCAGTTCTTC.

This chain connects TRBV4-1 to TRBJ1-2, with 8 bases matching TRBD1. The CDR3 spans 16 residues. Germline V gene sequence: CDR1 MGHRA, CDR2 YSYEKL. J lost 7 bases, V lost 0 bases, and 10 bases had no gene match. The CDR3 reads CASSQETGAIIGGYTF. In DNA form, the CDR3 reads TGCGCCAGCAGCCAAGAGACAGGGGCGATAATCGGTGGCTACACCTTC.

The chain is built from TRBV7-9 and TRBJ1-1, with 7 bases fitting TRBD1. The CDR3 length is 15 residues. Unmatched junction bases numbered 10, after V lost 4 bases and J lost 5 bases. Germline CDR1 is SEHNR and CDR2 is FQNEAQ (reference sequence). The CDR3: CASSSSGTENTEAFF. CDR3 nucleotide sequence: TGTGCCAGCAGCTCGTCCGGGACAGAGAATACTGAAGCTTTCTTT.

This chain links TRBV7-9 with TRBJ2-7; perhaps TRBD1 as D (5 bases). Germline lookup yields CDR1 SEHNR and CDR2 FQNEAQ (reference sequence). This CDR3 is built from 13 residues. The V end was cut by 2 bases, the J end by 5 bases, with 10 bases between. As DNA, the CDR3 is TGTGCCAGCAGCTTATCAGGGATCGACGAGCAGTACTTC. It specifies CASSLSGIDEQYF. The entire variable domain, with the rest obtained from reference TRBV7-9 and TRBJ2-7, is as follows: DTGVSQNPRHKITKRGQNVTFRCDPISEHNRLYWYRQTLGQGPEFLTYFQNEAQLEKSRLLSDRFSAERPKGSFSTLEIQRTEQGDSAMYLCASSLSGIDEQYFGPGTRLTVT.

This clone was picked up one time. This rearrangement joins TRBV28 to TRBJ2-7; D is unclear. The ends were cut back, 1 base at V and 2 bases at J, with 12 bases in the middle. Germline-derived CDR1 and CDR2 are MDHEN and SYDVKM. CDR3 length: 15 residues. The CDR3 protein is CASSLYRHATYEQYF. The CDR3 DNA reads TGTGCCAGCAGTTTATATCGGCATGCCACCTACGAGCAGTACTTC.

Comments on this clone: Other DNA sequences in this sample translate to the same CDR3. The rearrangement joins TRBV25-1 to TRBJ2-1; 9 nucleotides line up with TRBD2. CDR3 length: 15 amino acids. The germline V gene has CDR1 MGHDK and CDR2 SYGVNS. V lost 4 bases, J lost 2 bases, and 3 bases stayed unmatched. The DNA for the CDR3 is TGTGCCAGCAGTGTTAGCGGGGGAACCTACAATGAGCAGTTCTTC. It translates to CASSVSGGTYNEQFF.

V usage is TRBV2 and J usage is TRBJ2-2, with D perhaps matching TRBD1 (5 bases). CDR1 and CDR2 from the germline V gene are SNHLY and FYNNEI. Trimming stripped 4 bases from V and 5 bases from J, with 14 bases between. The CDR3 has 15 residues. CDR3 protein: CASSVQGWGTGELFF. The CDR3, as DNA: TGTGCCAGCAGTGTCCAGGGATGGGGTACCGGGGAGCTGTTTTTT.

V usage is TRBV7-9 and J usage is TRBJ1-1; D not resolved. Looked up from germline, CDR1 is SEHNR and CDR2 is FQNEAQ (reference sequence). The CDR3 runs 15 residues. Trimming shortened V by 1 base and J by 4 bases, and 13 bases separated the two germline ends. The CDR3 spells CASSLVRGMLTEAFF. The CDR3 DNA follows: TGTGCCAGCAGCTTAGTTAGAGGGATGCTCACTGAAGCTTTCTTT.

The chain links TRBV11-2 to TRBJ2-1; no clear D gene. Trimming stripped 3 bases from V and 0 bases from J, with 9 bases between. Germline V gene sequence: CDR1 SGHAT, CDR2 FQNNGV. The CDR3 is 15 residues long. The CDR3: CASSFDGSSYNEQFF. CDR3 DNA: TGTGCCAGCAGCTTTGACGGAAGCTCCTACAATGAGCAGTTCTTC.